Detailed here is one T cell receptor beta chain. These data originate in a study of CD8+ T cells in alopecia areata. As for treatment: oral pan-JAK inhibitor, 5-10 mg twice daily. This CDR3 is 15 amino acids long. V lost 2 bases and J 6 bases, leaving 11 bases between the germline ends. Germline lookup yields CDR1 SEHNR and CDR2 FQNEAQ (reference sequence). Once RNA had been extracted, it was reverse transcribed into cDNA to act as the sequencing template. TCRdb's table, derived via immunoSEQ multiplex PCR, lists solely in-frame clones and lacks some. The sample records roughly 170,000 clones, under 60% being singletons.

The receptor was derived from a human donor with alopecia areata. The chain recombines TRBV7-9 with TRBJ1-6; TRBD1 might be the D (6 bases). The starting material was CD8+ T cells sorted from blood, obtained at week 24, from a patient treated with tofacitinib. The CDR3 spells CASSLLQDSNSPLHF. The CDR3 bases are TGTGCCAGCAGCTTACTTCAGGACAGTAATTCACCCCTCCACTTT.